This section outlines one T cell receptor beta chain sequence together with its context. Its specificity is unknown. These data come from a study of cytomegalovirus exposure and HLA in healthy donors. Findings and limits, study-wide: Common viral pathogens (according to a later analysis) appeared linked to several of the most significant clusters. V- and J-gene trimming in TCR beta was tied to a missense DCLRE1C variant by an analysis performed later.

PCR primers comprised 60 Vbeta and 13 Jbeta primers. Some clones are missing from TCRdb's copy, which holds only in-frame ones; the method was immunoSEQ multiplex PCR. Among 130,000 to 150,000 clones listed, approximately 77% were seen once. Sequencing was done on a sample of PBMCs. The clonotype originates from a woman aged 45-65 years in good health and CMV-seronegative.

As DNA, the CDR3 is TGTGCCAGTATGACAAAATACTCTGGAAACACCATATATTTT. Translation gives CASMTKYSGNTIYF. The chain joins TRBV19 to TRBJ1-3; D remains ambiguous. V lost 7 bases and J 0 bases, leaving 10 bases between the germline ends. The V gene's germline CDR1 is LNHDA and CDR2 SQIVND (reference sequence). The CDR3 runs 14 residues.